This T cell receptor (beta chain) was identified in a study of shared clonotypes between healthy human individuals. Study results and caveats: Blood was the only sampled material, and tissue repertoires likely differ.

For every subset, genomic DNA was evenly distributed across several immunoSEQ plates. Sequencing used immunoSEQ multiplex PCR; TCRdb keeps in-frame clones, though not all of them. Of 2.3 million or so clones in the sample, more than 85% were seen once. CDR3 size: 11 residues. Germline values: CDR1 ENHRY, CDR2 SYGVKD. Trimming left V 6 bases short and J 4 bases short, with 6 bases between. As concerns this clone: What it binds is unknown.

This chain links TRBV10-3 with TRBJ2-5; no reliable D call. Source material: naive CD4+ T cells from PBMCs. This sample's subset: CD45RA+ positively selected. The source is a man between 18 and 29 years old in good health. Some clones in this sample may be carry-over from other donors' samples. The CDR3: CAISDGETQYF. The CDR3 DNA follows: TGTGCCATCAGCGACGGAGAGACCCAGTACTTC.